This TCR beta chain was identified in a study of T cell responses to AZD1222 COVID-19 vaccine. The study, taken as a whole, reports: It should be noted that donors were predominantly white British and more often female, and clonal diversity was possibly underestimated. Nearly half of spike-specific TCRs reportedly target variant regions that are unmutated in the B.1.351 and B.1.1.7 variants.

Between the trimmed V and J ends, which lost 7 bases and 5 bases, there was a span of 11 bases. Looked up from germline, CDR1 is SNHLY and CDR2 is FYNNEI. There are 12 residues in the CDR3. This clone was seen a single time. As yet, its antigen is unknown. TCRdb's table, derived via immunoSEQ multiplex PCR, lists solely in-frame clones and lacks some. Of 150,000 to 200,000 clones listed, around 86% are singletons. The starting material was peripheral blood, obtained on day 0 of MenACWY control vaccination. The receptor was isolated from an adult in good health. J is TRBJ2-5 and V is TRBV2, with D possibly being TRBD2 (7 bases). Written as DNA, the CDR3 is TGTGCCAGCACTGGGAGGGGGGAGACCCAGTACTTC. Translated: CASTGRGETQYF.